This T cell receptor beta chain was captured by sequencing in a study of blood T cell repertoires in COVID-19. Study at large: T cells, B-cell-depleted T cells, or PBMCs provided the cDNA or gDNA that served as material.

Source study methods: Researchers report that nucleated cell counts were estimated from reference gene primer amplification. Data came from immunoSEQ multiplex PCR; TCRdb stores just in-frame clones and leaves some out. D and trimming come from the DNA, and the V and J calls and clone size come from that table. The sample records 280,000 or so clones, around 89% being singletons. This CDR3 comprises 15 residues. Trimming took 4 bases from V and 5 from J; bases not matched to a gene: 6. Germline V CDR1 and CDR2: SGHVS, FNYEAQ. This sequence joins TRBV7-6 and TRBJ1-4, with 8 nucleotides matching TRBD1. The source is a woman aged 55-70 years with acute or convalescent COVID-19. Sequenced: peripheral blood. This CDR3 is CASSWGQAQNEKLFF. The CDR3, as DNA: TGTGCCAGCAGCTGGGGACAGGCCCAAAATGAAAAACTGTTTTTT.